These T cell receptor beta chains were read from a single sample in a study of beta chain features in type 1 diabetes. The assay was immunoSEQ multiplex PCR, and TCRdb's table has in-frame clones only and misses some. The sample contains about 340,000 clones, approximately 12% of which appear only once. Sequenced: naive CD4+ T cells from blood. The source of these receptors is a woman in her late teens or twenties with type 1 diabetes. The CDR3 runs from the conserved cysteine through the conserved F or W. D genes are given only for firm matches. For some rows the clone size is stated as once, few or many, or as a class when expanded; others skip it.

len,abundance,d_gene,v_gene,j_gene,CDR3aa,CDR3nt
15,.,.,TRBV28,TRBJ2-1,CASSFGGGASNEQFF,TGTGCCAGCAGTTTTGGAGGGGGCGCCTCCAATGAGCAGTTCTTC
16,few,TRBD1,TRBV28,TRBJ2-7,CASSSSTGRTSYEQYF,TGTGCCAGCAGTTCCTCGACAGGGCGCACCTCCTACGAGCAGTACTTC
15,few,TRBD2,TRBV5-1,TRBJ2-1,CASSPMGGSYNEQFF,TGCGCCAGCAGCCCCATGGGGGGGTCCTACAATGAGCAGTTCTTC
16,.,TRBD1,TRBV4-2,TRBJ2-3,CASSPEPGGRTDTQYF,TGTGCCAGCAGCCCCGAACCAGGGGGCCGCACAGATACGCAGTATTTT
11,.,.,TRBV7-2,TRBJ2-1,CASSLGAEQFF,TGTGCCAGCAGCTTAGGAGCTGAGCAGTTCTTC
15,.,TRBD1,TRBV18,TRBJ1-4,CASSPSGQENEKLFF,TGTGCCAGCTCACCGTCGGGACAGGAGAATGAAAAACTGTTTTTT
15,.,TRBD1,TRBV7-3,TRBJ2-7,CASSLEGTEAYEQYF,TGTGCCAGCAGCTTAGAAGGGACAGAAGCCTACGAGCAGTACTTC
13,.,.,TRBV6-1,TRBJ1-1,CASSVRQFTEAFF,TGTGCCAGCAGTGTTCGACAGTTCACTGAAGCTTTCTTT
18,.,TRBD2,TRBV7-9,TRBJ2-1,CASSSVGRERWMTGEQFF,TGTGCCAGCAGCTCCGTCGGGCGGGAGAGATGGATGACGGGTGAGCAGTTCTTC
16,.,TRBD2,TRBV30,TRBJ2-3,CAWSAGLAGGQDTQYF,TGTGCCTGGAGTGCAGGGCTAGCGGGAGGTCAAGATACGCAGTATTTT
14,.,.,TRBV29-1,TRBJ1-1,CSVVSTTTNTEAFF,TGCAGCGTTGTTTCAACCACAACGAACACTGAAGCTTTCTTT
13,few,TRBD1,TRBV28,TRBJ1-1,CASREGQEYGAFF,TGTGCCAGCAGGGAGGGACAGGAGTATGGAGCTTTCTTT
13,few,.,TRBV2,TRBJ1-1,CASITQGNTEAFF,TGTGCCAGCATTACTCAGGGCAACACTGAAGCTTTCTTT
13,few,.,TRBV29-1,TRBJ2-7,CSVFPGTRYEQYF,TGCAGCGTGTTCCCCGGGACACGGTACGAGCAGTACTTC
13,.,.,TRBV18,TRBJ1-2,CASSPYQGQGYTF,TGTGCCAGCTCACCATACCAGGGCCAAGGCTACACCTTC
16,.,.,TRBV18,TRBJ1-3,CASSPLPDSSGNTIYF,TGTGCCAGCTCACCGCTGCCGGACAGCTCAGGAAACACCATATATTTT
13,.,.,TRBV7-2,TRBJ2-1,CASSLAWEDEQFF,TGTGCCAGCAGCTTAGCGTGGGAGGATGAGCAGTTCTTC
17,few,.,TRBV7-2,TRBJ2-3,CASSLLSLGSGTDTQYF,TGTGCCAGCAGCTTATTATCACTAGGGTCAGGCACAGATACGCAGTATTTT
15,.,TRBD1,TRBV25-1,TRBJ2-5,CASSVIDRVGETQYF,TGTGCCAGCAGTGTTATTGACAGGGTTGGGGAGACCCAGTACTTC
14,.,.,TRBV7-3,TRBJ2-6,CASSSQGGPNVLTF,TGTGCCAGCAGCTCGCAGGGGGGTCCCAACGTCCTGACTTTC
19,.,.,TRBV21-1,TRBJ1-1,CASSKDRVRGQSMNTEAFF,TGTGCCAGCAGCAAAGACAGGGTTCGTGGGCAGAGCATGAACACTGAAGCTTTCTTT
13,.,.,TRBV28,TRBJ1-2,CASGLDQNYGYTF,TGTGCCAGCGGACTCGACCAGAACTATGGCTACACCTTC
14,few,.,TRBV6-6,TRBJ2-5,CASSRSRAQETQYF,TGTGCCAGCAGTCGCTCGCGTGCTCAAGAGACCCAGTACTTC
11,few,.,TRBV7-9,TRBJ2-6,CASLGANVLTF,TGTGCCAGTCTGGGGGCCAACGTCCTGACTTTC
14,.,.,TRBV6-6,TRBJ1-4,CASSPQGGREKLFF,TGTGCCAGCAGCCCTCAGGGAGGTCGGGAAAAACTGTTTTTT
17,few,TRBD1,TRBV7-2,TRBJ2-3,CASSFLGGQGASDTQYF,TGTGCCAGCAGCTTCCTCGGGGGACAGGGTGCTTCAGATACGCAGTATTTT
15,few,.,TRBV6-5,TRBJ2-3,CASSYSSPSTDTQYF,TGTGCCAGCAGTTACTCGAGTCCTTCCACAGATACGCAGTATTTT
13,few,TRBD1,TRBV19,TRBJ1-1,CASSTRGQVKAFF,TGTGCCAGTAGTACCCGGGGACAGGTAAAAGCTTTCTTT
12,.,TRBD2,TRBV7-9,TRBJ2-4,CASSRTTRDYYF,TGTGCCAGCAGCCGGACCACCCGGGACTATTACTTC
12,many,.,TRBV7-9,TRBJ2-6,CASRAGANVLTF,TGTGCCAGCAGGGCCGGGGCCAACGTCCTGACTTTC
16,.,TRBD2,TRBV27,TRBJ2-1,CASSLSVGGYYNEQFF,TGTGCCAGCAGTTTATCGGTGGGAGGGTACTACAATGAGCAGTTCTTC
16,few,TRBD2,TRBV9,TRBJ2-5,CASSVGNSGPQETQYF,TGTGCCAGCAGCGTAGGGAATAGCGGGCCCCAAGAGACCCAGTACTTC
17,.,.,TRBV4-3,TRBJ2-3,CASSQELGVPSTDTQYF,TGCGCCAGCAGCCAAGAACTCGGGGTACCTAGCACAGATACGCAGTATTTT
15,few,.,TRBV18,TRBJ2-7,CASSPPRGGPNEQYF,TGTGCCAGCTCACCACCGCGGGGCGGGCCCAACGAGCAGTACTTC
13,.,.,TRBV6-1,TRBJ2-1,CASSERALNEQFF,TGTGCCAGCAGTGAGAGGGCACTAAATGAGCAGTTCTTC
15,.,.,TRBV6-5,TRBJ1-2,CASSYRPQGPYGYTF,TGTGCCAGCAGTTACCGTCCGCAGGGGCCCTATGGCTACACCTTC
14,few,TRBD2,TRBV2,TRBJ2-1,CASRQREVYNEQFF,TGTGCCAGCAGACAGCGGGAGGTCTACAATGAGCAGTTCTTC
17,once,.,TRBV7-8,TRBJ2-1,CASSLNGAGGGFDEQFF,TGTGCCAGCAGCTTAAATGGAGCGGGTGGTGGATTCGATGAGCAGTTCTTC
15,.,.,TRBV2,TRBJ1-1,CASSAISGGYTEAFF,TGTGCCAGCAGTGCGATTTCGGGGGGATACACTGAAGCTTTCTTT
16,few,.,TRBV27,TRBJ2-6,CASSLIRASGANVLTF,TGTGCCAGCAGTTTAATCAGGGCCTCTGGGGCCAACGTCCTGACTTTC
15,.,.,TRBV5-6,TRBJ2-5,CASSLVGRGEETQYF,TGTGCCAGCAGCTTGGTGGGCAGGGGCGAGGAGACCCAGTACTTC
15,once,.,TRBV5-1,TRBJ2-5,CASSLATDSLETQYF,TGCGCCAGCAGCTTGGCCACCGACTCCTTAGAGACCCAGTACTTC
15,.,TRBD2,TRBV27,TRBJ2-5,CASSPTGGKGETQYF,TGTGCCAGCAGTCCCACGGGGGGGAAGGGAGAGACCCAGTACTTC
14,.,TRBD1,TRBV29-1,TRBJ2-5,CSVTTGGYQETQYF,TGCAGCGTTACCACAGGGGGCTACCAAGAGACCCAGTACTTC
16,few,.,TRBV5-4,TRBJ2-2,CASSLARGSNTGELFF,TGTGCCAGCAGCTTGGCCCGGGGGTCGAACACCGGGGAGCTGTTTTTT
12,.,.,TRBV29-1,TRBJ1-4,CSVDPGNEKLFF,TGCAGCGTTGATCCGGGAAATGAAAAACTGTTTTTT
13,few,.,TRBV29-1,TRBJ1-1,CSAGGGVGTEAFF,TGCAGCGCTGGGGGCGGAGTGGGGACTGAAGCTTTCTTT
15,.,TRBD1,TRBV6-5,TRBJ1-2,CASSSYRGTIYGYTF,TGTGCCAGCAGTTCGTACAGGGGAACGATCTATGGCTACACCTTC
15,.,TRBD1,TRBV10-1,TRBJ1-3,CASSRDRDSGNTIYF,TGCGCCAGCAGTAGGGACAGGGACTCTGGAAACACCATATATTTT
20,few,TRBD1,TRBV28,TRBJ2-6,CASSPPSPGQGRSGANVLTF,TGTGCCAGCAGCCCCCCGTCCCCCGGACAGGGGAGGTCTGGGGCCAACGTCCTGACTTTC
13,.,TRBD2,TRBV29-1,TRBJ2-1,CSVERRLAGEQFF,TGCAGCGTTGAGAGGCGGCTAGCGGGTGAGCAGTTCTTC
16,.,TRBD2,TRBV5-1,TRBJ2-7,CASSRDSGSLTYEQYF,TGCGCCAGCAGCAGGGATAGCGGGAGCCTTACCTACGAGCAGTACTTC
15,few,.,TRBV7-9,TRBJ2-1,CASSSPSWTYNEQFF,TGTGCCAGCAGCTCCCCCAGTTGGACTTACAATGAGCAGTTCTTC
13,.,.,TRBV7-3,TRBJ1-1,CASSLRRDTEAFF,TGTGCCAGCAGCCTCCGCAGGGACACTGAAGCTTTCTTT
14,few,TRBD2,TRBV6-5,TRBJ2-7,CASSRGLEASEQYF,TGTGCCAGCAGTAGGGGACTAGAAGCCTCCGAGCAGTACTTC
15,.,TRBD1,TRBV13,TRBJ2-3,CASSYGTGPPDTQYF,TGTGCCAGCAGCTACGGGACAGGACCCCCGGATACGCAGTATTTT
16,.,.,TRBV6-5,TRBJ2-1,CASSSLAGKAYNEQFF,TGTGCCAGCAGTTCCCTCGCAGGGAAAGCCTACAATGAGCAGTTCTTC
12,.,.,TRBV30,TRBJ1-1,CAWSVQGAEAFF,TGTGCCTGGAGTGTACAAGGAGCTGAAGCTTTCTTT
15,.,.,TRBV13,TRBJ1-1,CASSTTGQLNTEAFF,TGTGCCAGCAGCACCACCGGACAGTTGAACACTGAAGCTTTCTTT